Listed below are T cell receptor beta chains from one sample, sequenced in a study of blood T cell repertoires in COVID-19. Profiling relied on immunoSEQ multiplex PCR, and the TCRdb table lists in-frame clones only, not all of them. The sample includes about 170,000 clones, over 70% of them seen just once. What was sequenced was peripheral blood. The source of these receptors is a woman in her 70s who had recovered from COVID-19. CDR3s leave out the opening cysteine and the closing phenylalanine or tryptophan.

V	length	J	CDR3
TRBV7-2	11	TRBJ1-2	ASSLQGFFGYT
TRBV5-4	15	TRBJ2-3	ASSLGRGQVSTDTQY
TRBV30	13	TRBJ2-1	AWSRLGEGDNEQF
TRBV5-1	13	TRBJ2-3	ASMRLAGGTDTQY
TRBV5-1	13	TRBJ2-7	ASSLARGSLYEQY
TRBV18	13	TRBJ2-5	ASSPGQAQKETQY
TRBV6-6	10	TRBJ1-1	ASSPRITEAF
TRBV6-5	13	TRBJ2-7	ASSYSAGETYEQY
TRBV18	11	TRBJ1-5	ASSIDRNQPQH
TRBV3-1/TRBV3-2	15	TRBJ2-7	ASSPQGAGRSSYEQY
TRBV7-2	12	TRBJ2-7	ASSPRLAGGEQY
TRBV6-5	13	TRBJ2-2	ASSYSRGGTGELF
TRBV7-3	14	TRBJ2-3	ASSSTLGGGADTQY
TRBV10-3	13	TRBJ2-3	AISEEGGSTDTQY
TRBV7-3	12	TRBJ2-3	ASSLPGGEDTQY
TRBV5-1	13	TRBJ2-7	ASSLLSGETYEQY
TRBV30	12	TRBJ1-4	AWSGGTGSEKLF
TRBV2	12	TRBJ2-3	ASSRQGGTDTQY
TRBV15	15	TRBJ2-1	ATSGRLAGEGGDEQF
TRBV6-1	12	TRBJ2-7	ASSDLIRTSVSY
TRBV28	11	TRBJ2-7	ASSIGQAYEQY
TRBV5-1	13	TRBJ1-2	ASSSQTGYGDGYT
TRBV4-3	14	TRBJ1-6	ASSQATGGAGSPLH
TRBV18	11	TRBJ1-1	ASSPQRSTEAF
TRBV25-1	13	TRBJ2-1	ASSGGTSAYNEQF
TRBV6-5	11	TRBJ1-2	ASSHRDRDGYT
TRBV18	13	TRBJ1-4	ASSPQGALVEKLF
TRBV18	13	TRBJ2-1	ASSPGGGRDNEQF
TRBV15	14	TRBJ2-3	ATSRAAGGGPDTQY
TRBV2	11	TRBJ1-1	ASSGPGDTEAF